This T cell receptor (beta chain) was captured in a study of blood T cell repertoires in COVID-19. The study recruited people aged roughly 18 to 95 years across around 24 US areas. For recovered donors of Cohort 3, there were two negative PCRs, clearance, or symptom resolution. The table came from immunoSEQ multiplex PCR; TCRdb's copy has only in-frame clones and leaves some out. Of roughly 290,000 clones listed, under 90% were seen once; the top ten hold 1.5% to 2%. This CDR3 region has 16 residues. CDR1 and CDR2 (germline): SGHRS, YFSETQ. With 2 bases clipped from V and 4 bases from J, the junction kept 4 bases outside the gene matches.

Sequences were obtained from PBMCs or T cells enriched from blood (not recorded which). This chain links TRBV5-1 with TRBJ2-5; TRBD2 matches 14 bases. This sequence was found in a woman in her forties who had recovered from COVID-19. The CDR3 loop is CASSFGLAGGGETQYF. The DNA for the CDR3 is TGCGCCAGCAGCTTCGGACTAGCGGGGGGCGGAGAGACCCAGTACTTC.